This T cell receptor (beta chain) was captured by sequencing in a study of T cell responses to AZD1222 COVID-19 vaccine. Across the study: Pooled in the analysis were second doses at about 4 or about 12 weeks.

TCRdb's copy holds only in-frame clones and misses some; the assay was immunoSEQ multiplex PCR. The repertoire holds about 85,000 clones, with around 85% as singletons. A remark on this clone: No antigen is known for it.

Whole-study results and caveats: White British ancestry dominated among donors, who included more females, and clonal diversity was possibly underestimated. Recipients of two AZD1222 doses showed rising Spike-specific TCR breadth and depth.

The CDR3 runs to 19 residues. Germline CDR1 and CDR2: GTSNPN and SVGIG (reference sequence). V was pared by 2 bases and J by 5 bases, with 25 bases between. This TCR derives from an adult in good health. The material was peripheral blood, obtained on day 0 of AZD1222 vaccination. The chain carries TRBV30 and TRBJ1-6; unclear D gene. CDR3 coding DNA: TGTGCCTGGAGTTCCACCAAGTCCCCGTTTTTTGAAAATAATTCACCCCTCCACTTT. Translating gives CAWSSTKSPFFENNSPLHF.